This T cell receptor (beta chain) was captured by sequencing in a study of T cell changes during pregnancy in multiple sclerosis. CDR3 length: 16 amino acids. Germline V gene data show CDR1 as SGHTA and CDR2 as FQGNSA. J lost 5 bases, V lost 2 bases, and 11 bases had no gene match. Libraries were prepared by immunoSEQ multiplex PCR; TCRdb keeps only in-frame clonotypes and omits some of them. The table has around 50,000 clones, 80% to 95% seen once. The clonotype was recovered from a female donor in good health, enrolled as a control in a pregnancy study. The sample was CD4+ T cells from peripheral blood mononuclear cells, taken after pregnancy. This chain links TRBV7-2 with TRBJ2-5; TRBD2 aligns across 7 bases. CDR3 loop: CASSLRRGRPLETQYF. The CDR3 nucleotides read TGTGCCAGCAGCTTAAGGCGGGGGAGGCCTTTGGAGACCCAGTACTTC.